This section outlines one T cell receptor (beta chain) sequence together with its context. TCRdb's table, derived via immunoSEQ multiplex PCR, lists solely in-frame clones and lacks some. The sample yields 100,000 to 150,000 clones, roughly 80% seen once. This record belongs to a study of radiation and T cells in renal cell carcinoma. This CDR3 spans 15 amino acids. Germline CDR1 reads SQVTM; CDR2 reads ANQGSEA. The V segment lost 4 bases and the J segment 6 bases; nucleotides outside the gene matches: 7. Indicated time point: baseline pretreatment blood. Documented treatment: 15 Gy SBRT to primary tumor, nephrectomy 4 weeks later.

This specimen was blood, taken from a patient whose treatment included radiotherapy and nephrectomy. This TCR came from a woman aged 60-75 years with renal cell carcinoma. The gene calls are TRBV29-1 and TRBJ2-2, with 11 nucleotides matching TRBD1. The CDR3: CSVARDRGNAGELFF. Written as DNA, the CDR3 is TGCAGCGTTGCCCGGGACAGGGGGAATGCCGGGGAGCTGTTTTTT.